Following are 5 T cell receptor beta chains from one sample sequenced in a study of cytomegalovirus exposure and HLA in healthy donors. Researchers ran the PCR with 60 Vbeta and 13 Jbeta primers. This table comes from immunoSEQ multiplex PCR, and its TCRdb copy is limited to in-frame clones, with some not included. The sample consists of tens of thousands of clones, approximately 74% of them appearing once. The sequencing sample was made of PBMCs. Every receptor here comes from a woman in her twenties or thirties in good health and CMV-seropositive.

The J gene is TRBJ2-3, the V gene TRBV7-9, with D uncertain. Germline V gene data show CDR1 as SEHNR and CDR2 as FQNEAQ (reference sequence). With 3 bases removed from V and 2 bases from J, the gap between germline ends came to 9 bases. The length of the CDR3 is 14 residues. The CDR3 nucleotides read TGTGCCAGCAGCTTCGGCAGCGTCACAGATACGCAGTATTTT. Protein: CASSFGSVTDTQYF.

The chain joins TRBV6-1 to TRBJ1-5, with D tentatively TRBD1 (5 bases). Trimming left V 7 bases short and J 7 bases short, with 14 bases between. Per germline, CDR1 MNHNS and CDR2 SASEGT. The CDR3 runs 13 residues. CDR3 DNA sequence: TGTGCCAGCATTACAGGTTTGGGACAGCCCCAGCATTTT. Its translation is CASITGLGQPQHF.

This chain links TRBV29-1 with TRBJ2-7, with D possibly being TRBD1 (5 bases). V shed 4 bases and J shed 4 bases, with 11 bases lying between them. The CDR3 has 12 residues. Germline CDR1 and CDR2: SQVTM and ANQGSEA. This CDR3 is CSVAGQGYEQYF. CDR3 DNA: TGCAGCGTTGCTGGGCAGGGATACGAGCAGTACTTC.

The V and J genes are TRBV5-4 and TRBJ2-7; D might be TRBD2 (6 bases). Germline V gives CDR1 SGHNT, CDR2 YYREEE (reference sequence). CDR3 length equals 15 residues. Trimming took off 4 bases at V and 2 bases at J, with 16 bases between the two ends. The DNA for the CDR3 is TGTGCCAGCAGCGCCCCCGGGGGTTCCACCTACGAGCAGTACTTC. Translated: CASSAPGGSTYEQYF.

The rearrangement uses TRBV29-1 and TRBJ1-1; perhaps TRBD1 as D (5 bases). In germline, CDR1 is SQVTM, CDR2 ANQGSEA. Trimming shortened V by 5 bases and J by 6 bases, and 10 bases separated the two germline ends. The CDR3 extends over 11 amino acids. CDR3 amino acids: CSVRREAEAFF. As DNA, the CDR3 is TGCAGCGTTCGCAGGGAGGCTGAAGCTTTCTTT.